Each of the 14 T cell receptor beta chains below was sequenced from the same sample in a study of blood T cell repertoires in COVID-19. Repertoires were generated with immunoSEQ multiplex PCR, while TCRdb's copy carries only in-frame clones and drops some. The data contain 90,000 or so clones, around 79% of them singletons. The sequencing sample was made of peripheral blood. Receptor source: a human donor in a cohort sampled during active COVID-19.

The chain carries TRBV19 and TRBJ1-1, with D maybe TRBD1 (6 bases). The germline V gene has CDR1 LNHDA and CDR2 SQIVND (reference sequence). This CDR3 is 17 amino acids long. V gave up 3 bases and J gave up 0 bases, with 17 bases separating them. The CDR3 nucleotides read TGTGCCAGTAGTATGGGGGCAGGGGCAGGGGTGAACACTGAAGCTTTCTTT. This codes for CASSMGAGAGVNTEAFF.

This clone was observed at least ten times. The genes are TRBV11-1 and TRBJ1-1; 8 bases line up with TRBD1. Germline V gives CDR1 SGHAT, CDR2 FQDESV (reference sequence). V lost 5 bases and J lost 4; bases outside the gene matches: 3. The CDR3 length is 13 residues. The CDR3 DNA follows: TGTGCCAGCAGCGCAGACAGGGGCACTGAAGCTTTCTTT. This encodes CASSADRGTEAFF.

The chain recombines TRBV7-9 with TRBJ2-3; 9 bases align to TRBD2. The germline V gene encodes CDR1 SEHNR and CDR2 FQNEAQ (reference sequence). This CDR3 spans 16 amino acids. With V trimmed by 5 bases and J by 6 bases, 12 bases remained unmatched. CDR3 bases: TGTGCCAGCAGCCCTTGGATTAGCGGGAGTTGGGATACGCAGTATTTT. It codes for CASSPWISGSWDTQYF.

The chain joins TRBV28 to TRBJ1-5; 10 bases agree with TRBD1. The V gene end was trimmed by 3 bases and the J gene end by 4 bases; junction bases not matched to a gene: 6. The germline V gene encodes CDR1 MDHEN and CDR2 SYDVKM. The CDR3 runs 16 residues. The chain's CDR3 is CASSLAGDRGNQPQHF. The CDR3 bases are TGTGCCAGCAGTTTGGCCGGGGACAGGGGAAATCAGCCCCAGCATTTT.

This chain links TRBV6-2 or TRBV6-3 with TRBJ2-7; TRBD2 matches 15 bases. From germline, CDR1 is MNHEY and CDR2 SVGEGT. The CDR3 runs to 18 residues. Trimming removed 2 bases from V and 0 bases from J; junction bases left unmatched: 5. CDR3: CASSYGTSGRTSSYEQYF. The CDR3 coding sequence is TGTGCCAGCAGTTACGGGACTAGCGGGAGGACGAGCTCCTACGAGCAGTACTTC.

The V and J genes are TRBV24-1 and TRBJ2-2; TRBD1 matches at 11 bases. Germline loops: CDR1 KGHDR, CDR2 SFDVKD. J was trimmed by 6 bases and V by 7 bases; bases with no gene match: 12. CDR3 length: 17 amino acids. The DNA for the CDR3 is TGTGCCACCAGCGCGACCTGGGACAGGGGGTTTTCCGGGGAGCTGTTTTTT. Amino acid sequence: CATSATWDRGFSGELFF.

This clone was detected once. The chain uses TRBV29-1 and TRBJ2-7; 8 bases line up with TRBD1. Germline V CDR1 and CDR2: SQVTM, ANQGSEA. Trimming at V came to 5 bases and at J to 5 bases, leaving 5 bases not matched to a gene. CDR3 length: 12 amino acids. Here the CDR3 DNA reads TGCAGCGTTCGGACAGGGTTGGACGAGCAGTACTTC. Its translation: CSVRTGLDEQYF.

V and J are TRBV19 and TRBJ2-1, with D perhaps matching TRBD2 (7 bases). Between the trimmed V and J ends, which lost 3 bases and 12 bases, there was a span of 27 bases. This CDR3 has 17 amino acids. Germline CDR1 LNHDA, CDR2 SQIVND (reference sequence). The DNA for the CDR3 is TGTGCCAGTAGTATTTCAAGGGGGACTACAAGAGGGCTTTCGCAGTTCTTC. This sequence encodes CASSISRGTTRGLSQFF.

The rearrangement links TRBV9 to TRBJ2-7, with D hard to call. Looked up from germline, CDR1 is SGDLS and CDR2 is YYNGEE. The V end was cut by 4 bases, the J end by 3 bases, with 17 bases between. CDR3 length equals 15 residues. CDR3 coding DNA: TGTGCCAGCAGCCCCTTTGCTGAGGCCCTCTACGAGCAGTACTTC. Protein product: CASSPFAEALYEQYF. The full variable domain, completed using reference TRBV9 and TRBJ2-7, is DSGVTQTPKHLITATGQRVTLRCSPRSGDLSVYWYQQSLDQGLQFLIQYYNGEERAKGNILERFSAQQFPDLHSELNLSSLELGDSALYFCASSPFAEALYEQYFGPGTRLTVT.

CDR3 coding DNA: TGCGCCAGCAGCTTTGAGGGAAAAACGCCTACGCAGCAGTACTTC. Translation: CASSFEGKTPTQQYF. The rearrangement uses TRBV5-1 and TRBJ2-7; possible D gene TRBD2, 5 bases. Germline assignment: CDR1 SGHRS and CDR2 YFSETQ. This CDR3 is 15 amino acids long. The ends were cut back, 2 bases at V and 8 bases at J, with 20 bases in the middle.

The chain carries TRBV2 and TRBJ2-7; no reliable D call. V was shortened by 6 bases and J by 0 bases, with 12 bases between the two germline ends. The CDR3 is 14 amino acids. Germline CDR1 and CDR2: SNHLY and FYNNEI. This CDR3 is CASRGQVSSYEQYF. As DNA, the CDR3 is TGTGCCAGCAGGGGTCAGGTTAGCTCCTACGAGCAGTACTTC. Drawing the rest from reference TRBV2 and TRBJ2-7, the complete variable domain is EPEVTQTPSHQVTQMGQEVILRCVPISNHLYFYWYRQILGQKVEFLVSFYNNEISEKSEIFDDQFSVERPDGSNFTLKIRSTKLEDSAMYFCASRGQVSSYEQYFGPGTRLTVT.

V usage is TRBV18 and J usage is TRBJ2-3; 8 bases are a match to TRBD1. The CDR3 runs 16 residues. The V segment lost 6 bases and the J segment 10 bases; nucleotides outside the gene matches: 18. Germline loops: CDR1 KGHSH, CDR2 LQKENI. For the CDR3, the DNA is TGTGCCAGCTCTCAGAGGACAGGGCTGACCTCCGATCCGCAGTATTTT. It encodes CASSQRTGLTSDPQYF.

The chain recombines TRBV19 with TRBJ1-1; D uncertain. CDR3 size: 16 residues. CDR1 is LNHDA and CDR2 is SQIVND in the germline V gene (reference sequence). Trimming took off 5 bases at V and 1 base at J, with 17 bases between the two ends. CDR3 in amino acids: CASSWTAGSGNTEAFF. CDR3 nucleotide sequence: TGTGCCAGTAGTTGGACCGCCGGGAGTGGGAACACTGAAGCTTTCTTT.

The V and J genes are TRBV5-1 and TRBJ2-3; TRBD1 agrees at 7 bases. The germline CDR1 and CDR2 sequences are SGHRS and YFSETQ. V was pared by 2 bases and J by 5 bases, with 8 bases of the junction left unmatched. This CDR3 spans 15 amino acids. The CDR3, as DNA: TGCGCCAGCAGCTTCGGGCAGGGGGTTGGAGATACGCAGTATTTT. Encoded protein: CASSFGQGVGDTQYF.